This T cell receptor (beta chain) was sequenced in a study of technical replicates of blood from a handful of donors. Repertoires were generated with immunoSEQ multiplex PCR, while TCRdb's copy carries only in-frame clones and drops some. The sample contains roughly 57,000 clones, 90% to 95% of which appear only once. Sequenced: PBMCs. The clonotype was recovered from a human donor in good health. Some clones in this sample may be carry-over from other donors' samples.

The CDR3 coding sequence is TGTGCCAGCAGTCGCAAACAGGGTAACACTGAAGCTTTCTTT. This sequence encodes CASSRKQGNTEAFF. V usage is TRBV6-6 and J usage is TRBJ1-1, with D possibly being TRBD1 (6 bases). This CDR3 has 14 amino acids. Trimming cost V 5 bases and J 2 bases, with 12 bases left between them. The V gene's germline CDR1 is MNHNY and CDR2 SVGAGI (reference sequence).